This TCR beta chain was identified during a study of cytotoxic CD8 clonotypes in ibrutinib-treated CLL. The assay was immunoSEQ multiplex PCR, and TCRdb's table has in-frame clones only and misses some. The sample carries more than 85,000 clones, approximately 77% recorded once. Only a few counts were recorded for this clone. The germline CDR1 and CDR2 sequences are KGHSH and LQKENI. CDR3 length: 16 amino acids. V lost 2 bases and J lost 5, with 18 bases in between. This sequence joins TRBV18 and TRBJ1-1; D call uncertain. The origin of this receptor is a human donor with chronic lymphocytic leukemia. The material was PBMCs, obtained after 24 months of ibrutinib treatment. The CDR3 sequence: CASSPRPIAGKTEAFF. CDR3 coding DNA: TGTGCCAGCTCACCAAGACCAATAGCGGGGAAGACTGAAGCTTTCTTT.